This entry lists 24 T cell receptor beta chains sequenced from one sample in a study of cytomegalovirus exposure and HLA in healthy donors (dated by TCRdb to about 2017). Library preparation used the immunoSEQ multiplex PCR assay. Sourced from immuneACCESS, this table was stored by TCRdb with only in-frame sequences that have V and J called. A share of the clones is absent; for the studies checked, an unresolved V gene accounts for under half, and the remainder has no known explanation. Across this sample there are about 200,000 clones, with less than 85% seen only once. Of the sample, roughly 5.5% is held by the ten largest clones. The sequenced sample consisted of PBMCs. These receptors were taken from a woman in her late teens or twenties in good health and CMV-seronegative.

V gene TRBV9 combines with J gene TRBJ2-1; 10 bases line up with TRBD2. After removal of 5 bases from V and 9 bases from J, the junction contained 8 bases not matched to a gene. The CDR3 sequence is 14 residues long. The germline gives CDR1 SGDLS, CDR2 YYNGEE. Here the CDR3 reads CASSEREGRREQFF. Written as DNA, the CDR3 is TGTGCCAGCAGTGAGCGGGAGGGCCGACGTGAGCAGTTCTTC.

The genes are TRBV5-1 and TRBJ2-5, with D uncertain. The length of the CDR3 is 14 residues. Germline CDR1 and CDR2: SGHRS and YFSETQ. V was pared by 1 base and J by 4 bases, with 11 bases between. The CDR3 loop reads CASSLSPRGETQYF. CDR3 bases: TGCGCCAGCAGCTTGTCTCCGCGAGGAGAGACCCAGTACTTC.

This rearrangement joins TRBV9 to TRBJ1-2, with D perhaps TRBD1 (5 bases). Trimming took 10 bases from V and 1 from J, leaving 14 bases between them. CDR1 is SGDLS and CDR2 is YYNGEE in the germline V gene. This CDR3 is 13 amino acids long. DNA of the CDR3: TGTGCCTCCAGGGACGGTGGTAACTATGGCTACACCTTC. Translated, it gives CASRDGGNYGYTF. The full variable domain, its missing parts supplied by reference TRBV9 and TRBJ1-2, is DSGVTQTPKHLITATGQRVTLRCSPRSGDLSVYWYQQSLDQGLQFLIQYYNGEERAKGNILERFSAQQFPDLHSELNLSSLELGDSALYFCASRDGGNYGYTFGSGTRLTVV.

V usage is TRBV7-9 and J usage is TRBJ1-3; D possibly corresponds to TRBD1 (5 bases). Trimming stripped 5 bases from V and 4 bases from J, with 12 bases between. The length of the CDR3 is 14 residues. Germline V gene data show CDR1 as SEHNR and CDR2 as FQNEAQ (reference sequence). CDR3 amino acids: CASSVPRDGNTIYF. The CDR3 DNA reads as TGTGCCAGCAGCGTCCCCCGGGACGGAAACACCATATATTTT. The whole variable domain, filled in from reference TRBV7-9 and TRBJ1-3, reads DTGVSQNPRHKITKRGQNVTFRCDPISEHNRLYWYRQTLGQGPEFLTYFQNEAQLEKSRLLSDRFSAERPKGSFSTLEIQRTEQGDSAMYLCASSVPRDGNTIYFGEGSWLTVV.

The chain is built from TRBV28 and TRBJ2-7, with 10 positions matching TRBD1. CDR3 length: 14 amino acids. CDR1 is MDHEN and CDR2 is SYDVKM in the germline V gene. Trimming removed 5 bases from V and 5 bases from J; junction bases left unmatched: 6. Written as DNA, the CDR3 is TGTGCCAGCAGTACCGGGACAGGGGTCCACGAGCAGTACTTC. As protein: CASSTGTGVHEQYF.

The rearrangement uses TRBV5-6 and TRBJ2-2; D remains unclear. The CDR3 has 14 residues. Trimming took 4 bases from V and 3 from J, leaving 10 bases between them. CDR1 is SGHDT, CDR2 YYEEEE, per germline. The CDR3 DNA reads TGTGCCAGCAGCGCGAATGGGTACACCGGGGAGCTGTTTTTT. This gives the protein CASSANGYTGELFF.

The V and J genes are TRBV7-2 and TRBJ2-2, with 7 bases aligning to TRBD2. There are 16 residues in the CDR3. Germline CDR1 is SGHTA and CDR2 is FQGNSA. J lost 4 bases, V lost 0 bases, and 5 bases had no gene match. The chain's CDR3 is CASSLAGGPITGELFF. The CDR3 DNA reads TGTGCCAGCAGCTTAGCGGGAGGGCCGATCACCGGGGAGCTGTTTTTT.

The chain employs TRBV5-1 and TRBJ1-4, with a possible D match to TRBD1 (5 bases). The CDR3 is made up of 13 amino acids. From germline, CDR1 is SGHRS and CDR2 YFSETQ. V lost 8 bases to trimming and J lost 2 bases, with 10 bases between them. The CDR3 coding sequence is TGCGCCAGTAGCAGGGAGACTAATGAAAAACTGTTTTTT. Its protein product is CASSRETNEKLFF.

As for this clone: The germline gene is not matched at one end of the junction; a read error may be the cause. The genes are TRBV7-7 and TRBJ2-3; no firm D call. From germline, CDR1 is SSHAT and CDR2 FNYEAQ (reference sequence). This CDR3 region has 13 residues. The CDR3 is CASSSFRTDTQYF. In DNA, the CDR3 is TGTGCTAGCAGCTCCTTTCGCACAGATACGCAGTATTTT.

This chain uses TRBV28 with TRBJ1-5; D gene uncertain. Trimming shortened V by 10 bases and J by 0 bases, and 4 bases separated the two germline ends. The germline V gene has CDR1 MDHEN and CDR2 SYDVKM. This CDR3 contains 11 residues. The CDR3 sequence: CATLSNQPQHF. CDR3 coding DNA: TGTGCCACACTTAGCAATCAGCCCCAGCATTTT.

This clone was counted a few times. V usage is TRBV4-1 and J usage is TRBJ2-7, with 7 bases fitting TRBD1. The CDR3 extends over 14 amino acids. Germline V gene data show CDR1 as MGHRA and CDR2 as YSYEKL. The trim removed 5 bases at V and 2 bases at J, leaving 6 bases unmatched. This chain's CDR3 is CASSSRTGTYEQYF. DNA of the CDR3: TGCGCCAGCAGCTCCCGGACAGGAACCTACGAGCAGTACTTC.

The chain carries TRBV30 and TRBJ1-1, with D hard to call. The CDR3 sequence is 11 residues long. Germline values: CDR1 GTSNPN, CDR2 SVGIG (reference sequence). V lost 0 bases and J lost 10, with 9 bases in between. CDR3 nucleotides: TGTGCCTGGAGTGTACGGGAGCTAGCTTTCTTT. It yields the protein CAWSVRELAFF.

Only a few counts were recorded for this clone. The genes are TRBV2 and TRBJ2-1, with a tentative D call TRBD1 (5 bases). CDR1 and CDR2 (germline): SNHLY, FYNNEI. The CDR3 contains 15 residues. V lost 2 bases to trimming and J lost 4 bases, with 12 bases between them. The DNA of the CDR3 is TGTGCCAGCAGTGAACGCCAGGGCCTATACAATGAGCAGTTCTTC. This sequence encodes CASSERQGLYNEQFF.

The V gene is TRBV6-6, the J gene TRBJ1-1, with TRBD1 as a possible D gene (5 bases). This CDR3 contains 13 residues. The V gene lost 5 bases and the J gene lost 6 bases, with 13 bases spanning the gap. Germline CDR1 reads MNHNY; CDR2 reads SVGAGI (reference sequence). The CDR3 DNA reads as TGTGCCAGCAGTCCCCGGGGGACCTCTGAAGCTTTCTTT. As protein: CASSPRGTSEAFF.

The rearrangement uses TRBV23-1 and TRBJ1-5; D perhaps matches TRBD1 (6 bases). TRBV23-1 is recorded as an ORF, its role being uncertain. V shed 2 bases and J shed 9 bases, with 26 bases lying between them. The CDR3 totals 18 residues. The CDR3 loop reads CASSQPQPLRDNRWPQHF. The CDR3 DNA follows: TGCGCCAGCAGTCAACCCCAACCACTCCGGGACAACCGTTGGCCCCAGCATTTT.

This clone occurred once. The rearrangement uses TRBV30 and TRBJ2-2, with D maybe TRBD2 (6 bases). Germline-derived CDR1 and CDR2 are GTSNPN and SVGIG (reference sequence). The CDR3 has 17 residues. The V and J ends lost 1 base and 6 bases respectively, with 21 bases between them. Here the CDR3 DNA reads TGTGCCTGGAGTGCCTATCACAGTGGGGGACTTGCCGGGGAGCTGTTTTTT. It codes for CAWSAYHSGGLAGELFF. Supplemented by reference TRBV30 and TRBJ2-2, the full variable domain reads SQTIHQWPATLVQPVGSPLSLECTVEGTSNPNLYWYRQAAGRGLQLLFYSVGIGQISSEVPQNLSASRPQDRQFILSSKKLLLSDSGFYLCAWSAYHSGGLAGELFFGEGSRLTVL.

The CDR3 DNA follows: TGTGCCAGCAGCCGCGGAGTGGGGGAGAGAACCTACGAGCAGTACTTC. Amino acids: CASSRGVGERTYEQYF. The V call is TRBV4-2, the J call TRBJ2-7; D may match TRBD1 or TRBD2 (5 bases each). Trimming left V 4 bases short and J 2 bases short, with 18 bases between. The CDR3 loop spans 16 amino acids. CDR1 is LGHNA, CDR2 YNFKEQ, per germline.

Remarks on this clone: The identical CDR3 is also encoded by other nucleotide sequences in the sample. The rearrangement uses TRBV5-1 and TRBJ1-2; 10 positions match TRBD1. The ends lost 2 bases at V and 3 bases at J; junction bases unmatched: 4. The CDR3 sequence is 15 residues long. Germline CDR1 SGHRS, CDR2 YFSETQ. The CDR3 loop reads CASSLRTGGDYGYTF. The DNA for the CDR3 is TGCGCCAGCAGCTTACGGACAGGGGGAGACTATGGCTACACCTTC.

This clone was detected a few times. The gene calls are TRBV19 and TRBJ2-1, with D unresolved. The CDR3 is 13 amino acids. The germline V and J ends were trimmed by 9 bases and 0 bases, with 9 bases remaining between them. CDR1 LNHDA and CDR2 SQIVND come from the germline V gene (reference sequence). CDR3 bases: TGTGCCAGCGCGCAAAGCTCCTACAATGAGCAGTTCTTC. Its protein is CASAQSSYNEQFF. Full variable domain (outside the CDR3, taken from reference TRBV19 and TRBJ2-1): DGGITQSPKYLFRKEGQNVTLSCEQNLNHDAMYWYRQDPGQGLRLIYYSQIVNDFQKGDIAEGYSVSREKKESFPLTVTSAQKNPTAFYLCASAQSSYNEQFFGPGTRLTVL.

The chain employs TRBV6-6 and TRBJ2-1, with no clear D. The V and J ends lost 6 bases and 5 bases respectively, with 8 bases between them. Germline V gene lookup returns CDR1 MNHNY and CDR2 SVGAGI (reference sequence). The CDR3 covers 12 residues. Here the CDR3 DNA reads TGTGCCAGCAGCCGGGCCAACAATGAGCAGTTCTTC. Its translation is CASSRANNEQFF.

This clone was picked up one time. CDR3 region: CASSAENQPQHF. The CDR3 bases are TGTGCCAGCAGCGCAGAGAATCAGCCCCAGCATTTT. This rearrangement joins TRBV5-8 to TRBJ1-5; D ambiguous. The germline gives CDR1 SGHTS, CDR2 YDEGEE. The V gene lost 4 bases and the J gene lost 4 bases, with 6 bases spanning the gap. There are 12 residues in the CDR3. The full variable domain, completed using reference TRBV5-8 and TRBJ1-5, is EAGVTQSPTHLIKTRGQQATLRCSPISGHTSVYWYQQALGLGLQFLLWYDEGEERNRGNFPPRFSGRQFPNYSSELNVNALELEDSALYLCASSAENQPQHFGDGTRLSIL.

The V and J genes are TRBV19 and TRBJ2-7; 11 positions agree with TRBD1. Germline V lookup: CDR1 LNHDA, CDR2 SQIVND (reference sequence). J was trimmed by 3 bases and V by 3 bases; bases with no gene match: 4. This CDR3 has 15 amino acids. The CDR3 coding sequence is TGTGCCAGTAGTATTCGCGGGACAGGGGGCTACGAGCAGTACTTC. It translates to CASSIRGTGGYEQYF.

V and J are TRBV19 and TRBJ1-1, with unresolved D. Germline CDR1 reads LNHDA; CDR2 reads SQIVND (reference sequence). V was pared by 8 bases and J by 3 bases, with 13 bases between. The CDR3 contains 13 residues. As DNA, the CDR3 is TGTGCCAGTTCTAAGGGAGCAGACACTGAAGCTTTCTTT. Its translation is CASSKGADTEAFF.

This chain joins TRBV6-5 and TRBJ2-3, with D tentatively TRBD1 (5 bases). The CDR3 is made up of 15 amino acids. Trimming cost V 0 bases and J 2 bases, with 9 bases left between them. Germline V gene data show CDR1 as MNHEY and CDR2 as SVGAGI. The CDR3 loop is CASSYSAGLTDTQYF. CDR3 DNA: TGTGCCAGCAGTTACTCGGCAGGGCTCACAGATACGCAGTATTTT.